The rows below give T cell receptor beta chains drawn from one sample of a study of blood T cell repertoires in COVID-19. Assay: immunoSEQ multiplex PCR; the TCRdb copy retains only in-frame clones and omits some. The top ten clones hold 2% to 3% of a sample with under 250,000 clones, 80% to 90% of them seen once. The sequenced sample consisted of peripheral blood. These receptors were taken from a man in his thirties or forties with COVID-19, enrolled during active disease. CDR3s include the opening cysteine and the closing phenylalanine or tryptophan. The D gene is left open where the match is weak. The size of a clone is reported for some rows only, either as once, few or many, or as a class for expanded clones.

V gene,D gene,J gene,clone size,CDR3 protein,CDR3 DNA
TRBV4-2,TRBD1,TRBJ2-7,.,CASSHRDSYEQYF,TGTGCCAGCAGCCATCGGGACAGCTACGAGCAGTACTTC
TRBV5-1,.,TRBJ1-1,few,CASSLEDIHTEAFF,TGCGCCAGCAGCTTGGAGGACATACACACTGAAGCTTTCTTT
TRBV7-2,.,TRBJ1-2,once,CASSSHPVYGYTF,TGTGCCAGCAGCTCCCACCCGGTCTATGGCTACACCTTC
TRBV20-1,.,TRBJ2-1,.,CSAPGGDEQFF,TGCAGTGCCCCCGGAGGAGATGAGCAGTTCTTC
TRBV5-4,TRBD2,TRBJ2-1,.,CASSLEGLSYNEQFF,TGTGCCAGCAGCTTGGAGGGACTAAGTTACAATGAGCAGTTCTTC
TRBV6-1,TRBD1,TRBJ2-5,.,CASSETGGQETQYF,TGTGCCAGCAGTGAAACAGGGGGCCAAGAGACCCAGTACTTC
TRBV11-2,TRBD1,TRBJ1-1,once,CASSPWTGMNTEAFF,TGTGCCAGCAGCCCTTGGACAGGGATGAACACTGAAGCTTTCTTT
TRBV7-3,TRBD2,TRBJ2-2,.,CASSLMNARAGGSSGELFF,TGTGCCAGCAGCTTAATGAACGCTAGAGCGGGAGGGAGCTCCGGGGAGCTGTTTTTT
TRBV7-2,TRBD1,TRBJ1-2,.,CASSRQGGGYTF,TGTGCCAGCAGCCGACAGGGGGGCGGCTACACCTTC
TRBV12-3/TRBV12-4,.,TRBJ1-2,once,CASSPGDRYTF,TGTGCCAGCAGCCCAGGGGATCGCTACACCTTC
TRBV27,.,TRBJ1-2,few,CASRTRVHGYTF,TGTGCCAGCAGAACCAGGGTACATGGCTACACCTTC
TRBV9,TRBD1,TRBJ1-1,.,CASSIGTGNTEAFF,TGTGCCAGCAGCATCGGGACAGGGAACACTGAAGCTTTCTTT
TRBV9,TRBD1,TRBJ2-5,.,CASSPRGDRAQETQYF,TGTGCCAGCAGCCCGAGAGGGGACAGGGCCCAAGAGACCCAGTACTTC
TRBV4-2,.,TRBJ1-4,.,CASSQEDAASGGTNEKLFF,TGTGCCAGCAGCCAAGAAGATGCCGCCAGTGGAGGAACTAATGAAAAACTGTTTTTT
TRBV6-2/TRBV6-3,.,TRBJ2-7,.,CASSYSSGQGKAYEQYF,TGTGCCAGCAGTTACTCATCGGGGCAGGGGAAAGCCTACGAGCAGTACTTC
TRBV27,.,TRBJ1-4,once,CASSFQKSATNEKLFF,TGTGCCAGCAGTTTTCAAAAGAGCGCAACTAATGAAAAACTGTTTTTT
TRBV7-2,TRBD1,TRBJ2-1,few,CASSSGQGYNEQFF,TGTGCCAGCAGCTCGGGACAGGGCTACAATGAGCAGTTCTTC
TRBV9,.,TRBJ1-4,once,CASSVGPNEKLFF,TGTGCCAGCAGCGTAGGGCCTAATGAAAAACTGTTTTTT
TRBV7-6,TRBD1,TRBJ1-1,.,CASSLSTGGKDPYSTEAFF,TGTGCCAGCAGCTTAAGTACAGGGGGTAAGGACCCGTACTCCACTGAAGCTTTCTTT
TRBV9,.,TRBJ1-2,.,CASSVDGGMGYTF,TGTGCCAGCAGCGTAGATGGAGGGATGGGCTACACCTTC
TRBV6-2/TRBV6-3,.,TRBJ1-3,.,CASSERNTIYF,TGTGCCAGCAGTGAGAGAAACACCATATATTTT
TRBV11-2,TRBD2,TRBJ2-1,few,CASSLVGVSSGRALDEQFF,TGTGCCAGCAGCTTAGTCGGCGTATCTAGCGGGAGGGCGTTGGATGAGCAGTTCTTC
TRBV2,TRBD2,TRBJ2-3,.,CASSVLAGSDTQYF,TGTGCCAGCAGTGTTCTAGCGGGATCAGATACGCAGTATTTT
TRBV3-1/TRBV3-2,.,TRBJ1-2,.,CASSHITGWGENYGYTF,TGTGCCAGCAGCCATATAACCGGTTGGGGGGAAAACTATGGCTACACCTTC
TRBV28,TRBD1,TRBJ2-2,.,CASRPGQGRTGELFF,TGTGCCAGCAGACCGGGACAGGGAAGAACCGGGGAGCTGTTTTTT
TRBV7-8,TRBD1,TRBJ1-5,.,CASSFGQGNQPQHF,TGTGCCAGCAGCTTTGGACAGGGCAATCAGCCCCAGCATTTT
TRBV24-1,.,TRBJ2-7,.,CATSDLGRGRNSYEQYF,TGTGCCACCAGTGACCTCGGGAGGGGGCGAAATTCCTACGAGCAGTACTTC
TRBV9,.,TRBJ2-7,.,CASSVEERSYEQYF,TGTGCCAGCAGCGTAGAGGAGCGCTCCTACGAGCAGTACTTC
TRBV4-1,.,TRBJ1-6,once,CASSPSRSASFWSPLHF,TGCGCCAGCAGCCCCTCTAGGTCGGCGTCGTTTTGGTCACCCCTCCACTTT
TRBV30,TRBD1,TRBJ1-2,.,CAWGTMTGNFYGYTF,TGTGCCTGGGGGACAATGACAGGGAATTTCTATGGCTACACCTTC
TRBV29-1,TRBD1,TRBJ1-2,.,CSVRTGGDFYGYTF,TGCAGCGTGCGAACAGGGGGCGACTTCTATGGCTACACCTTC
TRBV28,.,TRBJ1-5,.,CASSFEGFNQPQHF,TGTGCCAGCAGTTTTGAGGGTTTTAATCAGCCCCAGCATTTT
TRBV30,.,TRBJ2-3,.,CAWSVSGLNRGDTQYF,TGTGCCTGGAGTGTCAGCGGCCTAAACCGGGGGGATACGCAGTATTTT
TRBV28,.,TRBJ2-7,.,CASSAKLGLPGVRYEQYF,TGTGCCAGCTCCGCAAAACTAGGTTTACCCGGGGTACGGTACGAGCAGTACTTC
TRBV27,.,TRBJ1-2,.,CASSLLGGTPYGYTF,TGTGCCAGCAGTTTATTGGGGGGAACCCCTTATGGCTACACCTTC
TRBV19,TRBD1,TRBJ1-1,.,CASSKGQGYEPNTEAFF,TGTGCCAGTAGTAAAGGACAGGGGTACGAACCGAACACTGAAGCTTTCTTT
TRBV7-2,TRBD2,TRBJ2-3,once,CASSLVGLAGPTDTQYF,TGTGCCAGCAGCTTAGTAGGACTAGCGGGGCCCACAGATACGCAGTATTTT
TRBV7-2,TRBD2,TRBJ2-1,.,CASSLGLAYNEQFF,TGTGCCAGCAGCTTAGGACTAGCGTACAATGAGCAGTTCTTC
TRBV11-1,.,TRBJ2-2,.,CASSQQGNTGELFF,TGTGCCAGCAGCCAACAGGGGAACACCGGGGAGCTGTTTTTT
TRBV28,.,TRBJ2-7,.,CASSFDPSGRGIHEQYF,TGTGCCAGCAGTTTCGATCCTAGTGGCAGGGGAATCCACGAGCAGTACTTC
TRBV7-3,TRBD1,TRBJ1-2,.,CASSYGTGGSWAEGYTF,TGTGCCAGCAGCTACGGGACAGGGGGCAGTTGGGCGGAGGGCTACACCTTC
TRBV13,.,TRBJ2-7,.,CASSLGGTLLGEQYF,TGTGCCAGCAGCTTAGGAGGGACATTGCTGGGCGAGCAGTACTTC
TRBV7-2,TRBD2,TRBJ2-1,.,CASSLGTSAYNEQFF,TGTGCCAGCAGCTTAGGGACTAGTGCCTACAATGAGCAGTTCTTC
TRBV20-1,.,TRBJ1-2,.,CSASYSLVGGYTF,TGCAGTGCTAGTTACAGCCTTGTTGGGGGCTACACCTTC
TRBV9,TRBD1,TRBJ2-1,.,CASSPPTGAIENEQFF,TGTGCCAGCAGCCCCCCGACAGGGGCAATAGAAAATGAGCAGTTCTTC
TRBV10-1,TRBD2,TRBJ2-1,.,CASNTGLAVSSYNEQFF,TGCGCCAGCAATACCGGACTAGCGGTTAGCTCCTACAATGAGCAGTTCTTC
TRBV15,TRBD2,TRBJ2-5,.,CATSRGEGGVEETQYF,TGTGCCACCAGCAGAGGCGAGGGAGGGGTCGAGGAGACCCAGTACTTC
TRBV20-1,TRBD1,TRBJ1-5,few,CSASPDRVLNQPQHF,TGCAGTGCTAGTCCGGACAGGGTCCTCAATCAGCCCCAGCATTTT
TRBV4-3,TRBD1,TRBJ1-2,.,CASSLQGALVYGYTF,TGCGCCAGCAGCCTACAGGGGGCCCTCGTCTATGGCTACACCTTC
TRBV24-1,TRBD1,TRBJ1-2,.,CATSDLPTGESGYTF,TGTGCCACCAGTGATTTGCCGACAGGGGAATCCGGCTACACCTTC
TRBV3-1/TRBV3-2,TRBD1,TRBJ1-2,.,CASSLGTGVNYGYTF,TGTGCCAGCAGCCTTGGGACAGGGGTGAACTATGGCTACACCTTC
TRBV9,.,TRBJ1-5,.,CASSLEEGPRPQHF,TGTGCCAGCAGCCTCGAGGAGGGCCCTCGGCCCCAGCATTTT